This TCR beta chain stems from a study of T cell repertoires in cytomegalovirus infection. Background on the study: HLA-C-restricted CMV epitopes, recently identified, and well-studied HLA-B-restricted ones were used by the study. Indications of both CMV infection and matching HLA type were provided by public TCR beta signatures. Findings and limits, study-wide: In two of eight donors, the top clonotype was HLA-C-restricted CMV-specific.

TCRdb re-analysed the reads in MiXCR, keeping a single row per CDR3 protein. Among a few hundred thousand distinct CDR3 sequences listed, just under 40% were seen once. For this clonotype: Its antigen is currently unknown.

Trimming pared 5 bases from V and 5 bases from J, leaving 19 bases between. This CDR3 comprises 15 residues. Germline CDR1 and CDR2: LGHDT and YNNKEL (reference sequence). The sequences come from cultured PBMCs, collected from culture after CMV antigen stimulation. This chain links TRBV3-1 with TRBJ2-7, with a weak D call TRBD1 (5 bases). This receptor was identified in a human donor in good health (CMV status not recorded). Some clones in this sample may be carry-over from other donors' samples. The CDR3 DNA sequence: TGTGCCAGCAGCTCCCTGGGGCGGCCCAGGGACGAGCAGTACTTC. This encodes CASSSLGRPRDEQYF.